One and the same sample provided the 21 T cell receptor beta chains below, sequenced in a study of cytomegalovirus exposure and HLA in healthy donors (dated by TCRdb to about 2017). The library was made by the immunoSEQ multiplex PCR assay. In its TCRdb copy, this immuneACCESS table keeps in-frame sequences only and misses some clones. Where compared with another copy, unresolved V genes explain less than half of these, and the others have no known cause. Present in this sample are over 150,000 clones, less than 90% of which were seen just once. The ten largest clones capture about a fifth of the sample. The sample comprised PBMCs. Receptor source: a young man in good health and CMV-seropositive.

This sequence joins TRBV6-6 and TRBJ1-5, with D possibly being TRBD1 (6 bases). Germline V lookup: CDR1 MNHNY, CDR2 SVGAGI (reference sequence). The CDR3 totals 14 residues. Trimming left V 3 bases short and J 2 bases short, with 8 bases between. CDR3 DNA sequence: TGTGCCAGCAGTTATGCAGGGGGCAATCAGCCCCAGCATTTT. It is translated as CASSYAGGNQPQHF.

The CDR3 DNA reads TGTGCCTGGAGTGTAAGACAGTCCTACGAGCAGTACTTC. It specifies CAWSVRQSYEQYF. The chain recombines TRBV30 with TRBJ2-7; possible D gene TRBD1, 5 bases. CDR1 and CDR2 from the germline V gene are GTSNPN and SVGIG (reference sequence). The V and J ends lost 0 bases and 1 base respectively, with 7 bases between them. The CDR3 runs 13 residues.

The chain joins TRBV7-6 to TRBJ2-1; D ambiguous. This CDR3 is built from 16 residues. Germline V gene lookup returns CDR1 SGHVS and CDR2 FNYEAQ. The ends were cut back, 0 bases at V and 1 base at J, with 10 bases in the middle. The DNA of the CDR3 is TGTGCCAGCAGCTTAGCGACACCCGTTTCCTACAATGAGCAGTTCTTC. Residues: CASSLATPVSYNEQFF.

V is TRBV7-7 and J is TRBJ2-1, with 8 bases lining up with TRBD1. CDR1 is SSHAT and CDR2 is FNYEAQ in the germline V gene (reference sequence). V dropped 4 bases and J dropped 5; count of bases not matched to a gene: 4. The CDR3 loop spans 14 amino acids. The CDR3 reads CASSYGQGHNEQFF. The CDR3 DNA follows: TGTGCCAGCAGCTATGGACAGGGCCACAATGAGCAGTTCTTC.

This chain's CDR3 is CASSFQDRTNTEAFF. The CDR3 DNA reads as TGTGCCAGCAGCTTCCAGGACAGGACGAACACTGAAGCTTTCTTT. This chain joins TRBV5-6 and TRBJ1-1; 7 bases are a match to TRBD1. The CDR3 is 15 residues long. Losses at the gene ends were 2 bases for V and 1 base for J; bases not matched to a gene: 5. Looked up from germline, CDR1 is SGHDT and CDR2 is YYEEEE.

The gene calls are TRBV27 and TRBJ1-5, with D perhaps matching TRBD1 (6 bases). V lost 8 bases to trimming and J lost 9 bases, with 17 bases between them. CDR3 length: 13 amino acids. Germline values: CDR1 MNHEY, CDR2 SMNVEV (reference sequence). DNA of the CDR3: TGTGCCAGCGCAGAACAGGGACGCGGGCCCCAGCATTTT. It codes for CASAEQGRGPQHF.

The CDR3 coding sequence is TGTGCCAGCAGCTCACGTTTGACAGGGACCCACGAGCAGTACTTC. Its translation: CASSSRLTGTHEQYF. The chain couples TRBV7-9 to TRBJ2-7; 7 bases match TRBD1. CDR1 and CDR2 (germline): SEHNR, FQNEAQ (reference sequence). CDR3 size: 15 residues. Trimming took 4 bases from V and 5 from J; bases not matched to a gene: 11.

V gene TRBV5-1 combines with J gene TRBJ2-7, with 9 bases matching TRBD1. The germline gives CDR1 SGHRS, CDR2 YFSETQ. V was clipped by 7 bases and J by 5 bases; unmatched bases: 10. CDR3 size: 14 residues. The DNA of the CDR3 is TGCGCCAGCGGACCCGGGACAGGGACGCACGAGCAGTACTTC. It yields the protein CASGPGTGTHEQYF.

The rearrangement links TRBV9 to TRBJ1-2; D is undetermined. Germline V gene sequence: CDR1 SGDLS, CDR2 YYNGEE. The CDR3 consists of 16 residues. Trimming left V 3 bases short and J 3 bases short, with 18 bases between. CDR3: CASSAITGSSYYGYTF. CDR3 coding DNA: TGTGCCAGCAGCGCCATAACGGGAAGTAGTTACTATGGCTACACCTTC.

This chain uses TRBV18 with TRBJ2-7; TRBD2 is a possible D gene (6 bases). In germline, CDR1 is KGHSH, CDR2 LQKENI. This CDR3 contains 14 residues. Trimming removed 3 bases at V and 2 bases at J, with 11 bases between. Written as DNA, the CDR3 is TGTGCCAGCTCACCGAGACGGGAGACCTACGAGCAGTACTTC. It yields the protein CASSPRRETYEQYF. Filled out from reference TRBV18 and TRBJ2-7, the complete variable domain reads NAGVMQNPRHLVRRRGQEARLRCSPMKGHSHVYWYRQLPEEGLKFMVYLQKENIIDESGMPKERFSAEFPKEGPSILRIQQVVRGDSAAYFCASSPRRETYEQYFGPGTRLTVT.

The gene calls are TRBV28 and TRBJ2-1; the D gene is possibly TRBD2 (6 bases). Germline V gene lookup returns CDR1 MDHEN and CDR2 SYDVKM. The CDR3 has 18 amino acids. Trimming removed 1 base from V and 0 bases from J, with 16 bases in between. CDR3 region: CASSLYPSGLGSYNEQFF. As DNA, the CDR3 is TGTGCCAGCAGTTTATATCCGAGCGGGCTGGGCTCCTACAATGAGCAGTTCTTC.

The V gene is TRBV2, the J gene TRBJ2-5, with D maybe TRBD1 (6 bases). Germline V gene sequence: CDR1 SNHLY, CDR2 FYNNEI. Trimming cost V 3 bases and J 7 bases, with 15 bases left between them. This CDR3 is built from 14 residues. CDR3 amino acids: CASSDRRGRGTQYF. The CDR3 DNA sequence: TGTGCCAGCAGTGATCGCAGGGGAAGGGGGACCCAGTACTTC. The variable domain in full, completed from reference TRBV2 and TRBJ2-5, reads EPEVTQTPSHQVTQMGQEVILRCVPISNHLYFYWYRQILGQKVEFLVSFYNNEISEKSEIFDDQFSVERPDGSNFTLKIRSTKLEDSAMYFCASSDRRGRGTQYFGPGTRLLVL.

The CDR3: CATSGGQWKGAEEKLFF. The CDR3 nucleotides read TGTGCCACCAGCGGGGGACAGTGGAAGGGTGCGGAAGAAAAACTGTTTTTT. The V and J genes are TRBV15 and TRBJ1-4; 7 nucleotides line up with TRBD1. Germline trimming cut 5 bases from V and 8 bases from J; bases unmatched to any gene: 17. This CDR3 spans 17 amino acids. Germline V gene lookup returns CDR1 LNHNV and CDR2 YYDKDF (reference sequence).

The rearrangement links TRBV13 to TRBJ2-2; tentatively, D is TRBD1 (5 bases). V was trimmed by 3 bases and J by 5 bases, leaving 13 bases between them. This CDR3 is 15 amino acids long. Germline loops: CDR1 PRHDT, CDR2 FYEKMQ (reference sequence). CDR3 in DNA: TGTGCCAGCAGCTTTGCGCAGGGTAGGACCGGGGAGCTGTTTTTT. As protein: CASSFAQGRTGELFF.

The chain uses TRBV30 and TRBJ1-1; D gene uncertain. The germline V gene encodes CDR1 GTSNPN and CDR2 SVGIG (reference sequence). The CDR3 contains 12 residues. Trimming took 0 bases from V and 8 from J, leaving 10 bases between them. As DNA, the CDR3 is TGTGCCTGGAGTGTTGCTAGTGGCGAAGCTTTCTTT. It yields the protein CAWSVASGEAFF.

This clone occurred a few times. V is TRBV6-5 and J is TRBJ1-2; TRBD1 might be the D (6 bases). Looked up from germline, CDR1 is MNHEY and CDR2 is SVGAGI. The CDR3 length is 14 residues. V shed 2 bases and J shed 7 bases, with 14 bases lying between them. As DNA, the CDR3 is TGTGCCAGCAGTTACGATTGGGGGCTGTTTGGCTACACCTTC. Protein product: CASSYDWGLFGYTF.

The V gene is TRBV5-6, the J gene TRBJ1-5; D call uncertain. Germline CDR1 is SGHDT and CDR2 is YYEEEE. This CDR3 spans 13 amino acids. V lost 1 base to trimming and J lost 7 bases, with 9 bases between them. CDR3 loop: CASSLRRQQPQHF. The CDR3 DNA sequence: TGTGCCAGCAGCTTGAGGCGGCAGCAGCCCCAGCATTTT.

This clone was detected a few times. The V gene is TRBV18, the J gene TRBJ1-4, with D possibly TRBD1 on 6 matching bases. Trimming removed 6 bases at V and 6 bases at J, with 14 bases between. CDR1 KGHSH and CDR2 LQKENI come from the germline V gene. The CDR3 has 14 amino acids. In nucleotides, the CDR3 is TGTGCCAGCTCCAATTACAGGGACGATGAAAAACTGTTTTTT. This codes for CASSNYRDDEKLFF.

The DNA of the CDR3 is TGTGCCAGCAGTCCGGACTATTTTGGAAACACCATATATTTT. This sequence encodes CASSPDYFGNTIYF. The rearrangement links TRBV27 to TRBJ1-3; the D is unclear. CDR3 length: 14 amino acids. Germline V gene sequence: CDR1 MNHEY, CDR2 SMNVEV (reference sequence). The V end was cut by 5 bases, the J end by 3 bases, with 11 bases between.

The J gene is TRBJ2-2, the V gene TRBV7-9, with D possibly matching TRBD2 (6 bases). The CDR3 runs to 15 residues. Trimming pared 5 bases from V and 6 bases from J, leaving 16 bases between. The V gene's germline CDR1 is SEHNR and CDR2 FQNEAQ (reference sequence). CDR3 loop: CASSPRGEGPGELFF. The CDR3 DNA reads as TGTGCCAGCAGCCCGCGGGGCGAGGGTCCCGGGGAGCTGTTTTTT.

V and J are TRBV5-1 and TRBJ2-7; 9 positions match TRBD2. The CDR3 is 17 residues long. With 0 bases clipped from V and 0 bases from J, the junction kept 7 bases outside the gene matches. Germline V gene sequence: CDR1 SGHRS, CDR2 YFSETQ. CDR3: CASSLADAGGPSYEQYF. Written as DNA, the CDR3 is TGCGCCAGCAGCTTGGCCGATGCGGGGGGGCCCTCCTACGAGCAGTACTTC.